This record concerns one T cell receptor (beta chain) sequence. Preparing the TCRbeta library involved the use of unique molecular identifiers. Via MiXCR, TCRdb re-called the PCR reads, giving one row per CDR3 protein. The sample has a few hundred thousand distinct CDR3 sequences, 9.5% to 15% seen once; the top ten hold around 6.1%. The CDR3 covers 16 residues. Looked up from germline, CDR1 is KGHDR and CDR2 is SFDVKD. Trimming removed 2 bases from V and 0 bases from J; junction bases left unmatched: 5. This record comes from a study of T-cell reconstitution after alpha-beta-depleted transplantation in children.

This specimen was PBMCs from the stem cell graft donor, taken from the stem cell graft. The V gene is TRBV24-1, the J gene TRBJ1-1, with 7 bases that match TRBD1. The TCR originated in a human donor who donated a stem cell graft to a child with combined immunodeficiency. CDR3 residues: CATSDSSGTVNTEAFF. The CDR3 nucleotides are TGTGCCACCAGTGATTCATCCGGGACAGTGAACACTGAAGCTTTCTTT.